This TCR beta chain originates from a study of cytomegalovirus exposure and HLA in healthy donors. The J segment lost 4 bases and the V segment lost 3 bases, leaving 3 bases of the junction unmatched. CDR1 and CDR2 (germline): SGHRS, YFSETQ. This CDR3 has 14 residues. A multiplex PCR was run with 60 Vbeta primers and 13 Jbeta primers. The method was immunoSEQ multiplex PCR; TCRdb's version includes in-frame clones alone and lacks a portion of them. The table has approximately 80,000 clones, around 80% seen once. In the case of this clone: What it recognizes is unknown.

Study results and caveats: CMV serostatus was the only immune exposure information that was available. Common viral pathogens were later found to be apparently linked to several of the most significant clusters.

The chain combines TRBV5-1 with TRBJ2-2; 7 bases map to TRBD1. The clonotype comes from a male donor in good health and CMV-seropositive. Specimen: PBMCs. This CDR3 reads CASSSGTATGELFF. The CDR3 nucleotides are TGCGCCAGCAGCTCCGGGACAGCCACCGGGGAGCTGTTTTTT.